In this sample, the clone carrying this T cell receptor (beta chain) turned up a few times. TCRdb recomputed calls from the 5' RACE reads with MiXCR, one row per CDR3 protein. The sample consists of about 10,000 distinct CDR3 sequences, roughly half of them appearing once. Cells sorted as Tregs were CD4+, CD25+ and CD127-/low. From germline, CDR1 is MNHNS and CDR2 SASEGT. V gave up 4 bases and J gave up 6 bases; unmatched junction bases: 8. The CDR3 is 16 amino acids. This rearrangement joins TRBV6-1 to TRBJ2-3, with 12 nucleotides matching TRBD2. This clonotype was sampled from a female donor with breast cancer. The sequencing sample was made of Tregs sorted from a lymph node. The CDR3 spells CASSGLAGDYVDTQYF. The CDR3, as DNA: TGTGCCAGCAGTGGACTAGCGGGGGATTATGTGGATACGCAGTATTTT.